This T cell receptor beta chain is from a study of T cells after posttransplantation cyclophosphamide. Sequenced by immunoSEQ multiplex PCR; TCRdb stores in-frame clones only, minus some. The sample is made up of tens of thousands of clones, none counted only once. Germline CDR1 is SGHRS and CDR2 is YFSETQ. The CDR3 is made up of 13 amino acids. V was clipped by 1 base and J by 7 bases; unmatched bases: 4. This clone was counted many times. The chain couples TRBV5-1 to TRBJ1-1, with 7 nucleotides matching TRBD1. The sequencing input was PBMCs. This receptor was identified in a man in his forties or fifties in good health, CMV-negative, and a related stem cell transplant donor. The chain's CDR3 is CASSLKSGGEAFF. CDR3 DNA: TGCGCCAGCAGCTTGAAGTCAGGGGGTGAAGCTTTCTTT. Together with reference TRBV5-1 and TRBJ1-1, the CDR3 gives the full variable domain: KAGVTQTPRYLIKTRGQQVTLSCSPISGHRSVSWYQQTPGQGLQFLFEYFSETQRNKGNFPGRFSGRQFSNSRSEMNVSTLELGDSALYLCASSLKSGGEAFFGQGTRLTVV.